This T cell receptor (beta chain) came from a study of shared T cell receptors in the human thymus. Produced via immunoSEQ multiplex PCR; TCRdb's table is partial and in-frame only. Among 600,000 or so clones listed, about 89% were seen once. V lost 5 bases to trimming and J lost 8 bases; unmatched junction nucleotides: 9. The germline gives CDR1 MNHEY, CDR2 SMNVEV (reference sequence). CDR3 length: 14 amino acids. The sample also formed part of further work on human thymus T cells. According to that study: Donation was from healthy Finnish infants who were having corrective surgery that addressed congenital heart defects. Thymus pieces cut out during corrective heart surgery were the tissue that was used. V and J genes seemed to be used with bias in thymic and blood repertoires. Thymic TCR repertoires of unrelated people reportedly overlapped highly.

The sequencing sample was made of thymocytes. The gene calls are TRBV27 and TRBJ1-2; 9 nucleotides align to TRBD1. The source of this sequence is a boy less than two years old with a congenital heart defect. The CDR3, as DNA: TGTGCCAGCAGTCGCTGGGACAGGGTCGAGGGCTACACCTTC. Amino acid sequence: CASSRWDRVEGYTF.